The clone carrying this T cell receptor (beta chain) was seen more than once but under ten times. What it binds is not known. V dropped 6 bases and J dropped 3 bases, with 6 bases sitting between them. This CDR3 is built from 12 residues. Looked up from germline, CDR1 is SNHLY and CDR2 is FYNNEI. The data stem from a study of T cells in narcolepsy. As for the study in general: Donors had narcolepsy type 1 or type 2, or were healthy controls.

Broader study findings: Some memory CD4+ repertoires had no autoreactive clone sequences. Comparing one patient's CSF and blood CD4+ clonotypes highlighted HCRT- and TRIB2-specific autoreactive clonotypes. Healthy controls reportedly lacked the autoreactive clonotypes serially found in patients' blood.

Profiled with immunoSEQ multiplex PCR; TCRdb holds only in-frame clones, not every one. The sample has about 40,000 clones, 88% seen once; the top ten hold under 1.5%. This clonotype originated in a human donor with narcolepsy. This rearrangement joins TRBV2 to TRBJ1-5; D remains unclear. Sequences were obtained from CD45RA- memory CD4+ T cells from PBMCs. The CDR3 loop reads CASSGNNQPQHF. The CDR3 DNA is TGTGCCAGCAGCGGAAACAATCAGCCCCAGCATTTT.